Listed below are T cell receptor beta chains from one sample, sequenced in a study of blood T cell repertoires in COVID-19. Method: immunoSEQ multiplex PCR; TCRdb's copy keeps in-frame clones and lacks some. The data hold approximately 92,000 clones, with roughly nine tenths observed a single time. Sequenced input: peripheral blood. The source of these receptors is a woman aged 55-70 years with COVID-19, enrolled during active disease. CDR3s include the opening cysteine and the closing phenylalanine or tryptophan. Fields, in order: V gene, D gene, J gene, clone size, CDR3 length, CDR3 protein, CDR3 DNA. The D gene is left open where the match is weak. Size is stated for part of the rows, as once, few or many counts, or as a class when the clone is expanded.

V gene: TRBV15; D gene: TRBD1; J gene: TRBJ2-2; clone size: -; CDR3 length: 14; CDR3 protein: CATSRGQGTGELFF; CDR3 DNA: TGTGCCACCAGCAGAGGACAGGGGACCGGGGAGCTGTTTTTT
V gene: TRBV6-5; D gene: -; J gene: TRBJ1-1; clone size: few; CDR3 length: 13; CDR3 protein: CASSYGWTAEAFF; CDR3 DNA: TGTGCCAGCAGTTACGGTTGGACAGCTGAAGCTTTCTTT
V gene: TRBV30; D gene: TRBD1; J gene: TRBJ1-6; clone size: -; CDR3 length: 17; CDR3 protein: CAWSVFGDRALNSPLHF; CDR3 DNA: TGTGCCTGGAGTGTGTTTGGGGACAGGGCGTTAAATTCACCCCTCCACTTT
V gene: TRBV6-5; D gene: TRBD2; J gene: TRBJ2-1; clone size: few; CDR3 length: 14; CDR3 protein: CATQGLAGDNEQFF; CDR3 DNA: TGTGCCACCCAAGGACTAGCGGGGGATAATGAGCAGTTCTTC
V gene: TRBV9; D gene: -; J gene: TRBJ2-3; clone size: -; CDR3 length: 16; CDR3 protein: CASSVGVAPSTDTQYF; CDR3 DNA: TGTGCCAGCAGCGTAGGGGTAGCGCCCAGCACAGATACGCAGTATTTT
V gene: TRBV10-1; D gene: -; J gene: TRBJ2-3; clone size: -; CDR3 length: 12; CDR3 protein: CASSESGGRKYF; CDR3 DNA: TGCGCCAGCAGTGAGTCCGGCGGCCGGAAGTATTTT
V gene: TRBV6-5; D gene: -; J gene: TRBJ2-7; clone size: -; CDR3 length: 16; CDR3 protein: CASSYRLRTFKAEQYF; CDR3 DNA: TGTGCCAGCAGTTATAGGCTTAGGACTTTCAAGGCCGAGCAGTACTTC
V gene: TRBV4-1; D gene: -; J gene: TRBJ1-4; clone size: -; CDR3 length: 15; CDR3 protein: CASSRTATTNEKLFF; CDR3 DNA: TGCGCCAGCAGCCGGACAGCGACAACTAATGAAAAACTGTTTTTT
V gene: TRBV4-3; D gene: -; J gene: TRBJ1-4; clone size: -; CDR3 length: 17; CDR3 protein: CASSQDVRAKLNEKLFF; CDR3 DNA: TGCGCCAGCAGCCAAGATGTCAGGGCGAAGCTCAATGAAAAACTGTTTTTT
V gene: TRBV4-2; D gene: -; J gene: TRBJ1-5; clone size: -; CDR3 length: 16; CDR3 protein: CASSQDLGRTDQPQHF; CDR3 DNA: TGTGCCAGCAGCCAAGATCTAGGGAGGACGGATCAGCCCCAGCATTTT
V gene: TRBV6-6; D gene: -; J gene: TRBJ1-1; clone size: -; CDR3 length: 13; CDR3 protein: CASKRAMNTEAFF; CDR3 DNA: TGTGCCAGCAAGCGGGCTATGAACACTGAAGCTTTCTTT
V gene: TRBV18; D gene: TRBD2; J gene: TRBJ2-1; clone size: -; CDR3 length: 18; CDR3 protein: CASSLSLAGGDSYNEQFF; CDR3 DNA: TGTGCCAGCTCACTTTCCCTAGCGGGGGGGGACTCCTACAATGAGCAGTTCTTC
V gene: TRBV5-6; D gene: -; J gene: TRBJ2-3; clone size: -; CDR3 length: 15; CDR3 protein: CASSPAGQQTDTQYF; CDR3 DNA: TGTGCCAGCAGCCCGGCGGGTCAGCAAACAGATACGCAGTATTTT
V gene: TRBV7-9; D gene: -; J gene: TRBJ1-1; clone size: once; CDR3 length: 14; CDR3 protein: CASSPVAEWHEAFF; CDR3 DNA: TGTGCCAGCAGCCCTGTAGCGGAGTGGCATGAAGCTTTCTTT
V gene: TRBV6-1; D gene: TRBD1; J gene: TRBJ1-3; clone size: -; CDR3 length: 14; CDR3 protein: CASSEQGAGNTIYF; CDR3 DNA: TGTGCCAGCAGTGAACAGGGGGCTGGAAACACCATATATTTT
V gene: TRBV28; D gene: TRBD1; J gene: TRBJ1-3; clone size: -; CDR3 length: 18; CDR3 protein: CASRPRKAVPGGGNTIYF; CDR3 DNA: TGTGCCAGCAGACCCAGGAAGGCCGTGCCAGGGGGCGGAAACACCATATATTTT
V gene: TRBV29-1; D gene: -; J gene: TRBJ1-1; clone size: -; CDR3 length: 13; CDR3 protein: CSVERNRGTEAFF; CDR3 DNA: TGCAGCGTTGAACGAAACCGAGGCACTGAAGCTTTCTTT
V gene: TRBV2; D gene: TRBD1; J gene: TRBJ1-5; clone size: -; CDR3 length: 15; CDR3 protein: CASRGQDHSNQPQHF; CDR3 DNA: TGTGCCAGCAGGGGACAGGACCATAGCAATCAGCCCCAGCATTTT
V gene: TRBV18; D gene: TRBD1; J gene: TRBJ2-7; clone size: -; CDR3 length: 14; CDR3 protein: CASSIQTGGYEQYF; CDR3 DNA: TGTGCCAGCTCAATACAGACAGGGGGCTACGAGCAGTACTTC
V gene: TRBV6-2/TRBV6-3; D gene: TRBD1; J gene: TRBJ2-7; clone size: -; CDR3 length: 18; CDR3 protein: CASSYNFNGTGGHYEQYF; CDR3 DNA: TGTGCCAGCAGCTATAACTTCAACGGGACAGGGGGACACTACGAGCAGTACTTC
V gene: TRBV28; D gene: -; J gene: TRBJ1-5; clone size: -; CDR3 length: 15; CDR3 protein: CASRLGQISNQPQHF; CDR3 DNA: TGTGCCAGCAGGCTTGGACAGATTAGCAATCAGCCCCAGCATTTT
V gene: TRBV7-2; D gene: -; J gene: TRBJ1-5; clone size: -; CDR3 length: 14; CDR3 protein: CASSTRVGNQPQHF; CDR3 DNA: TGTGCCAGCAGCACCAGGGTGGGCAATCAGCCCCAGCATTTT
V gene: TRBV2; D gene: -; J gene: TRBJ2-4; clone size: -; CDR3 length: 12; CDR3 protein: CASTGYQNIQYF; CDR3 DNA: TGTGCCAGCACAGGGTACCAAAACATTCAGTACTTC
V gene: TRBV5-1; D gene: -; J gene: TRBJ1-4; clone size: -; CDR3 length: 15; CDR3 protein: CASSLAPNPREKLFF; CDR3 DNA: TGCGCCAGCAGCTTGGCCCCGAACCCCAGGGAAAAACTGTTTTTT
V gene: TRBV6-2/TRBV6-3; D gene: TRBD1; J gene: TRBJ1-5; clone size: once; CDR3 length: 14; CDR3 protein: CASTPDRVDQPQHF; CDR3 DNA: TGTGCCAGCACCCCGGACAGGGTTGATCAGCCCCAGCATTTT
V gene: TRBV6-1; D gene: TRBD1; J gene: TRBJ1-6; clone size: few; CDR3 length: 15; CDR3 protein: CASSESGQVGSPLHF; CDR3 DNA: TGTGCCAGCAGTGAAAGTGGACAGGTGGGTTCACCCCTCCACTTT
V gene: TRBV19; D gene: -; J gene: TRBJ1-1; clone size: -; CDR3 length: 12; CDR3 protein: CASNMGGSWAFF; CDR3 DNA: TGTGCCAGCAACATGGGGGGATCTTGGGCTTTCTTT
V gene: TRBV7-2; D gene: TRBD2; J gene: TRBJ2-5; clone size: -; CDR3 length: 17; CDR3 protein: CASSFKVTSGGGETQYF; CDR3 DNA: TGTGCCAGCAGCTTCAAGGTTACTAGCGGGGGGGGAGAGACCCAGTACTTC
V gene: TRBV10-3; D gene: -; J gene: TRBJ2-7; clone size: -; CDR3 length: 15; CDR3 protein: CAISEFGGTSYEQYF; CDR3 DNA: TGTGCCATCAGTGAGTTCGGGGGAACATCCTACGAGCAGTACTTC
V gene: TRBV5-1; D gene: TRBD2; J gene: TRBJ2-3; clone size: -; CDR3 length: 17; CDR3 protein: CASSPGLAGGSTDTQYF; CDR3 DNA: TGCGCCAGCAGCCCAGGACTAGCGGGGGGTAGCACAGATACGCAGTATTTT
V gene: TRBV19; D gene: -; J gene: TRBJ2-2; clone size: -; CDR3 length: 13; CDR3 protein: CASSILNTGELFF; CDR3 DNA: TGTGCCAGTAGTATACTGAACACCGGGGAGCTGTTTTTT
V gene: TRBV18; D gene: TRBD1; J gene: TRBJ1-5; clone size: -; CDR3 length: 13; CDR3 protein: CASRGQGGQPQHF; CDR3 DNA: TGTGCCAGCCGGGGACAGGGAGGTCAGCCCCAGCATTTT
V gene: TRBV10-3; D gene: TRBD1; J gene: TRBJ2-1; clone size: once; CDR3 length: 16; CDR3 protein: CAISRSPGQGNNEQFF; CDR3 DNA: TGTGCCATCAGTAGAAGTCCCGGACAGGGTAACAATGAGCAGTTCTTC
V gene: TRBV5-8; D gene: -; J gene: TRBJ2-3; clone size: -; CDR3 length: 16; CDR3 protein: CASSLILAMIADTQYF; CDR3 DNA: TGTGCCAGCAGCTTGATCCTAGCCATGATTGCAGATACGCAGTATTTT
V gene: TRBV9; D gene: -; J gene: TRBJ2-1; clone size: -; CDR3 length: 12; CDR3 protein: CASSEGRNEQFF; CDR3 DNA: TGTGCCAGCAGCGAGGGGAGGAATGAGCAGTTCTTC
V gene: TRBV3-1/TRBV3-2; D gene: -; J gene: TRBJ2-2; clone size: -; CDR3 length: 15; CDR3 protein: CASSSRVSNTGELFF; CDR3 DNA: TGTGCCAGCAGCTCCCGGGTCTCGAACACCGGGGAGCTGTTTTTT
V gene: TRBV6-5; D gene: -; J gene: TRBJ1-2; clone size: few; CDR3 length: 12; CDR3 protein: CASETPRGGYTF; CDR3 DNA: TGTGCCAGCGAAACTCCTAGGGGTGGCTACACCTTC
V gene: TRBV28; D gene: -; J gene: TRBJ1-1; clone size: few; CDR3 length: 14; CDR3 protein: CASTDRYVNTEAFF; CDR3 DNA: TGTGCCAGCACCGACAGGTATGTGAACACTGAAGCTTTCTTT
V gene: TRBV6-2/TRBV6-3; D gene: TRBD1; J gene: TRBJ1-1; clone size: -; CDR3 length: 13; CDR3 protein: CASSGQVNTEAFF; CDR3 DNA: TGTGCCAGCAGCGGACAGGTGAACACTGAAGCTTTCTTT
V gene: TRBV7-2; D gene: TRBD2; J gene: TRBJ2-5; clone size: -; CDR3 length: 15; CDR3 protein: CASSSSGGVQETQYF; CDR3 DNA: TGTGCCAGCAGCTCAAGCGGGGGGGTCCAAGAGACCCAGTACTTC
V gene: TRBV7-2; D gene: -; J gene: TRBJ2-7; clone size: -; CDR3 length: 14; CDR3 protein: CASSLASYSYEQYF; CDR3 DNA: TGTGCCAGCAGCTTAGCTAGCTACTCCTACGAGCAGTACTTC
V gene: TRBV5-4; D gene: TRBD2; J gene: TRBJ2-3; clone size: -; CDR3 length: 16; CDR3 protein: CASSLPNGLAGDTQYF; CDR3 DNA: TGTGCCAGCAGCTTGCCCAATGGACTAGCGGGGGATACGCAGTATTTT
V gene: TRBV13; D gene: TRBD2; J gene: TRBJ2-7; clone size: -; CDR3 length: 14; CDR3 protein: CASSPSGGTYEQYF; CDR3 DNA: TGTGCCAGCAGCCCTAGCGGGGGGACCTACGAGCAGTACTTC
V gene: TRBV18; D gene: TRBD1; J gene: TRBJ1-2; clone size: -; CDR3 length: 15; CDR3 protein: CASSPRVGGDNGYTF; CDR3 DNA: TGTGCCAGCTCACCACGGGTAGGGGGCGACAATGGCTACACCTTC
V gene: TRBV7-2; D gene: TRBD1; J gene: TRBJ1-3; clone size: -; CDR3 length: 15; CDR3 protein: CASSSGTVQGNTIYF; CDR3 DNA: TGTGCCAGCAGCTCCGGGACAGTACAAGGAAACACCATATATTTT
V gene: TRBV19; D gene: -; J gene: TRBJ1-3; clone size: -; CDR3 length: 16; CDR3 protein: CASSIGRQSSGNTIYF; CDR3 DNA: TGTGCCAGTAGTATCGGCAGGCAGAGCTCTGGAAACACCATATATTTT
V gene: TRBV18; D gene: -; J gene: TRBJ2-1; clone size: -; CDR3 length: 15; CDR3 protein: CASSPSRVSYNEQFF; CDR3 DNA: TGTGCCAGCTCACCCAGCAGGGTCTCCTACAATGAGCAGTTCTTC
V gene: TRBV7-2; D gene: -; J gene: TRBJ2-1; clone size: -; CDR3 length: 14; CDR3 protein: CASSPSTDYNEQFF; CDR3 DNA: TGTGCCAGCAGCCCCTCGACAGACTACAATGAGCAGTTCTTC
V gene: TRBV27; D gene: TRBD1; J gene: TRBJ1-6; clone size: -; CDR3 length: 15; CDR3 protein: CASSQTGREDSPLHF; CDR3 DNA: TGTGCCAGCAGCCAGACAGGGCGGGAGGATTCACCCCTCCACTTT
V gene: TRBV7-3; D gene: TRBD1; J gene: TRBJ2-6; clone size: -; CDR3 length: 18; CDR3 protein: CASSRSQGADSGANVLTF; CDR3 DNA: TGTGCCAGCAGCCGGTCGCAGGGGGCGGACTCTGGGGCCAACGTCCTGACTTTC
V gene: TRBV5-1; D gene: -; J gene: TRBJ2-5; clone size: few; CDR3 length: 16; CDR3 protein: CASSLGGVGTKETQYF; CDR3 DNA: TGCGCCAGCAGCTTGGGGGGAGTCGGGACAAAAGAGACCCAGTACTTC
V gene: TRBV27; D gene: TRBD2; J gene: TRBJ2-3; clone size: -; CDR3 length: 17; CDR3 protein: CASSRFGTSGGLDTQYF; CDR3 DNA: TGTGCCAGCAGTAGATTTGGGACTAGCGGGGGGTTAGATACGCAGTATTTT